These 22 T cell receptor beta chains were all obtained from the same sample, sequenced in a study of Ad26.COV2.S vaccination and SARS-CoV-2 variants. The protocol was immunoSEQ multiplex PCR, while the TCRdb copy is restricted to in-frame clones and leaves out a portion. This sample carries a few hundred thousand clones, around four fifths of them seen once, and the ten largest clones take approximately 7%. Treatment meaning: 15 to 20 received Ad26.COV2.S at low or high dose, single or two shots; 5 received placebo; per-sample allocation not given. Sampling took place 63 days after the first vaccine or placebo injection. Source: peripheral blood, taken in a trial of Ad26.COV2.S vaccine versus placebo. The receptor source for this set is a person aged 18 to 65 who received the Ad26.COV2.S COVID-19 vaccine or a placebo.

J is TRBJ2-5 and V is TRBV6-5, with D maybe TRBD1 (5 bases). Looked up from germline, CDR1 is MNHEY and CDR2 is SVGAGI. The V end lost 6 bases, the J end lost 2 bases, and 10 bases lay between the germline ends. This CDR3 has 13 amino acids. The CDR3 DNA reads TGTGCCAGCAGCTGGACAAGACAAGAGACCCAGTACTTC. Protein: CASSWTRQETQYF.

The J gene is TRBJ1-1, the V gene TRBV6-2 or TRBV6-3; D may be TRBD1 (6 bases). The CDR3 consists of 14 residues. The V gene's germline CDR1 is MNHEY and CDR2 SVGEGT. The germline V and J ends were trimmed by 5 bases and 1 base, with 11 bases remaining between them. The CDR3 region has the DNA TGTGCCAGCAGTCCGTACAGGGCGAACACTGAAGCTTTCTTT. This codes for CASSPYRANTEAFF.

With respect to this clone: This specimen includes other DNA sequences encoding the same CDR3. V usage is TRBV5-1 and J usage is TRBJ2-1; D is unclear. This CDR3 is 15 amino acids long. The ends were cut back, 0 bases at V and 0 bases at J, with 7 bases in the middle. Germline CDR1 SGHRS, CDR2 YFSETQ. CDR3 bases: TGCGCCAGCAGCTTGGACGGGTCCTCCTACAATGAGCAGTTCTTC. Its protein is CASSLDGSSYNEQFF. The whole variable domain, remainder taken from reference TRBV5-1 and TRBJ2-1, is KAGVTQTPRYLIKTRGQQVTLSCSPISGHRSVSWYQQTPGQGLQFLFEYFSETQRNKGNFPGRFSGRQFSNSRSEMNVSTLELGDSALYLCASSLDGSSYNEQFFGPGTRLTVL.

The CDR3 region has the DNA TGTGCCAGCAGCCAAGATGGGCTAGCGGGAGGGCGCGGCAAAAACATTCAGTACTTC. Encoded protein: CASSQDGLAGGRGKNIQYF. This rearrangement joins TRBV3-1 (or the pseudogene TRBV3-2) to TRBJ2-4, with TRBD2 matching over 12 bases. V trimming: 0 bases; J trimming: 3 bases; junction bases outside the gene matches: 9. The CDR3 contains 19 residues. Germline-derived CDR1 and CDR2 are LGHDT and YNNKEL (reference sequence).

The count of this clone is one. The rearrangement uses TRBV4-1 and TRBJ1-3; D may be TRBD1 (6 bases). V was trimmed by 3 bases and J by 0 bases, leaving 12 bases between them. This CDR3 has 16 amino acids. Germline values: CDR1 MGHRA, CDR2 YSYEKL. The DNA of the CDR3 is TGCGCCAGCAGCCATTCAGGGGAGAGCTCTGGAAACACCATATATTTT. Translated, it gives CASSHSGESSGNTIYF.

The J gene is TRBJ2-3, the V gene TRBV11-3; D gene uncertain. The germline gives CDR1 SGHNT, CDR2 YENEEA. The CDR3 contains 15 residues. Trimming pared 5 bases from V and 2 bases from J, leaving 14 bases between. Here the CDR3 reads CASSLNPWDTDTQYF. The DNA of the CDR3 is TGTGCCAGCAGCCTCAATCCCTGGGACACAGATACGCAGTATTTT. The full variable domain, with the rest looked up from reference TRBV11-3 and TRBJ2-3, is EAGVVQSPRYKIIEKKQPVAFWCNPISGHNTLYWYLQNLGQGPELLIRYENEEAVDDSQLPKDRFSAERLKGVDSTLKIQPAELGDSAVYLCASSLNPWDTDTQYFGPGTRLTVL.

This clone has more than one count but fewer than ten. The rearrangement joins TRBV4-1 to TRBJ2-1, with 9 positions matching TRBD2. The V gene's germline CDR1 is MGHRA and CDR2 YSYEKL. V shed 2 bases and J 2 bases; nucleotides not matched to a gene: 4. The CDR3 covers 16 residues. CDR3 in DNA: TGCGCCAGCAGCCAACCGGGACTAGCCACCTACAATGAGCAGTTCTTC. This gives the protein CASSQPGLATYNEQFF.

V and J are TRBV2 and TRBJ2-3, with D perhaps assigned TRBD1 or TRBD2 (7 bases each). V dropped 2 bases and J dropped 8 bases, with 26 bases sitting between them. The V gene's germline CDR1 is SNHLY and CDR2 FYNNEI. CDR3 length: 18 residues. The CDR3: CASSEHHLTGTKIITQYF. The CDR3 DNA sequence: TGTGCCAGCAGTGAACACCATTTGACAGGGACTAAAATCATTACGCAGTATTTT.

The chain has TRBV20-1 and TRBJ2-3; D not resolved. Between the trimmed V and J ends, which lost 3 bases and 4 bases, there was a span of 14 bases. The CDR3 extends over 14 amino acids. The germline V gene has CDR1 DFQATT and CDR2 SNEGSKA (reference sequence). The CDR3 region is CSASRPWQADTQYF. CDR3 nucleotide sequence: TGCAGTGCTAGTCGTCCCTGGCAGGCAGATACGCAGTATTTT.

Only one count was recorded for this clone. This sequence joins TRBV5-4 and TRBJ2-5; 9 nucleotides align to TRBD2. The CDR3 totals 14 residues. Germline values: CDR1 SGHNT, CDR2 YYREEE (reference sequence). V lost 4 bases, J lost 5 bases, and 6 bases stayed unmatched. CDR3: CASSRGGAEETQYF. In nucleotides, the CDR3 is TGTGCCAGCAGCCGCGGGGGGGCCGAGGAGACCCAGTACTTC.

This clone was found a few times. The rearrangement joins TRBV7-9 to TRBJ1-3; D may be TRBD1 (6 bases). The germline gives CDR1 SEHNR, CDR2 FQNEAQ (reference sequence). The V end was cut by 4 bases, the J end by 1 base, with 23 bases between. The CDR3 spans 19 residues. As DNA, the CDR3 is TGTGCCAGCAGCTCCACCGGGACACCCAGGGAAGGTTCTGGAAACACCATATATTTT. It translates to CASSSTGTPREGSGNTIYF.

The V gene is TRBV4-1, the J gene TRBJ2-3; 7 positions match TRBD1. Unmatched junction bases numbered 4, after V lost 1 base and J lost 3 bases. Per germline, CDR1 MGHRA and CDR2 YSYEKL. This CDR3 region has 15 residues. CDR3: CASSQGARGTDTQYF. CDR3 nucleotides: TGCGCCAGCAGCCAAGGGGCCAGGGGGACAGATACGCAGTATTTT.

This chain uses TRBV7-3 with TRBJ2-1, with D possibly matching TRBD2 (6 bases). The CDR3 consists of 13 residues. V lost 3 bases to trimming and J lost 9 bases, with 12 bases between them. Germline-derived CDR1 and CDR2 are SGHTA and FQGTGA. The chain's CDR3 is CASSFGREGEQFF. The CDR3, as DNA: TGTGCCAGCAGCTTTGGGCGGGAAGGTGAGCAGTTCTTC.

The V gene is TRBV12-3 or TRBV12-4, the J gene TRBJ1-3; no firm D call. The V end was cut by 8 bases, the J end by 5 bases, with 7 bases between. CDR3 length: 11 residues. CDR3 in DNA: TGTGCCAGCCTTATACGAAACACCATATATTTT. Its translation: CASLIRNTIYF.

This rearrangement joins TRBV2 to TRBJ2-3; no clear D. The germline CDR1 and CDR2 sequences are SNHLY and FYNNEI. The CDR3 has 12 amino acids. Trimming removed 5 bases at V and 8 bases at J, with 11 bases between. This CDR3 is CASSSPAATQYF. The DNA of the CDR3 is TGTGCCAGCAGTTCTCCGGCAGCTACGCAGTATTTT.

The genes are TRBV4-3 and TRBJ2-7; 7 nucleotides line up with TRBD2. The V segment lost 1 base and the J segment 7 bases; nucleotides outside the gene matches: 10. Per the germline V gene, CDR1 is LGHNA and CDR2 is YSLEER. The CDR3 runs 15 residues. The CDR3 loop is CASSQGASGLWEQYF. The CDR3 DNA sequence: TGCGCCAGCAGCCAAGGGGCTAGCGGTCTGTGGGAGCAGTACTTC.

On this clone: Its ends do not fully match the called genes, so a read error is possible. The J gene is TRBJ1-1, the V gene TRBV7-2, with a weak D call TRBD1 (5 bases). The CDR3 runs to 14 residues. Per germline, CDR1 SGHTA and CDR2 FQGNSA. CDR3 DNA sequence: TGTGCCAGCAGCTTACGGGGCGGGAACGCTGAAGCTTTCTTT. As protein: CASSLRGGNAEAFF.

This chain joins TRBV25-1 and TRBJ1-4; a weak D match, TRBD1 (6 bases). The CDR3 has 14 amino acids. The V end lost 6 bases, the J end lost 4 bases, and 12 bases lay between the germline ends. The germline V gene has CDR1 MGHDK and CDR2 SYGVNS. CDR3 coding DNA: TGTGCCAGCAGCCCCTCAGGGGATAATGAAAAACTGTTTTTT. This codes for CASSPSGDNEKLFF.

The chain carries TRBV21-1 and TRBJ2-1. TRBV21-1 counts as a pseudogene. CDR3 length equals 14 residues. This CDR3 reads CASSCVGSPGRQFF. For the CDR3, the DNA is TGTGCCAGCAGCTGCGTTGGGTCGCCCGGCAGGCAGTTCTTC.

This sequence joins TRBV27 and TRBJ2-5, with 9 bases matching TRBD2. The V gene end was trimmed by 2 bases and the J gene end by 4 bases; junction bases not matched to a gene: 8. This CDR3 region has 16 residues. Germline loops: CDR1 MNHEY, CDR2 SMNVEV (reference sequence). The CDR3, as DNA: TGTGCCAGCAGTTTACCGGGCGGGGGGGCCTCAGAGACCCAGTACTTC. Amino acids: CASSLPGGGASETQYF.

The J gene is TRBJ2-2, the V gene TRBV5-4, with D hard to call. Per the germline V gene, CDR1 is SGHNT and CDR2 is YYREEE (reference sequence). V was cut by 5 bases and J by 5 bases, with 10 bases left in between. The CDR3 covers 13 residues. Here the CDR3 reads CASSPRVTGELFF. The DNA of the CDR3 is TGTGCCAGCAGTCCTAGGGTAACCGGGGAGCTGTTTTTT. The full variable domain, in which reference TRBV5-4 and TRBJ2-2 provide the parts outside the CDR3, is ETGVTQSPTHLIKTRGQQVTLRCSSQSGHNTVSWYQQALGQGPQFIFQYYREEENGRGNFPPRFSGLQFPNYSSELNVNALELDDSALYLCASSPRVTGELFFGEGSRLTVL.

This clone was counted only a few times. The chain uses TRBV7-7 and TRBJ2-5; D is uncertain. Trimming cost V 0 bases and J 4 bases, with 12 bases left between them. CDR3 length: 15 residues. Germline assignment: CDR1 SSHAT and CDR2 FNYEAQ (reference sequence). CDR3 region: CASSLASSRVETQYF. Here the CDR3 DNA reads TGTGCCAGCAGCTTAGCGAGCAGCAGAGTAGAGACCCAGTACTTC.